This entry describes one T cell receptor beta chain. Relative to its sample, this clone is medium-sized (0.01 to 0.1%). No cognate antigen has been identified for it. No much larger clone exists at a distance of one base, and base qualities are not known. The immunoSEQ Assay was used to immunosequence TCRbeta CDR3 regions from genomic DNA. Prior to high-throughput sequencing, genomic DNA was amplified by bias-controlled multiplex PCR. Turning to the authors' computational methods: To quantify the absolute abundance of each unique TCRbeta CDR3 region, the sequences were collapsed and filtered. Clonality, defined as 1 minus Pielou's evenness, was calculated using only productive rearrangements. Clones with significantly greater frequencies in on-treatment versus baseline samples were identified using a previously published method. In its TCRdb copy, this immuneACCESS table keeps in-frame sequences only and misses some clones. Where compared with another copy, unresolved V genes explain less than half of these, and the others have no known cause. Clonal size and the V and J genes are those of that table, whereas D and trimming came from the DNA. Across this sample there are 15,000 to 20,000 clones, with approximately 70% seen only once. Around 11% of the sample goes to the ten largest clones.

These data are taken from a study of sequential checkpoint blockade in melanoma (dated by TCRdb to about 2019). About the study as a whole: Using 1:1 randomization, the trial assigned patients either to first-line nivolumab followed by ipilimumab (arm A) or to ipilimumab followed by nivolumab (arm B). Both trial sequences were followed by maintenance nivolumab.

Deletion took 4 bases off V and 7 bases off J, with a span of 17 bases between the germline ends. The CDR3 runs 14 residues from the cysteine to the phenylalanine. Just CDR3 DNA is preserved here, 42 bases in frame from base 1. CDR1 PRHDT and CDR2 FYEKMQ are derived from the germline V gene (reference sequence). The treatment or condition label, read with the paper, signifies: randomized to nivolumab then ipilimumab (arm A) or the reverse (arm B). None of the patients in the trial had previously been given DNA-damaging chemotherapy. Thawed PBMCs were sorted on a FACS Aria II flow cytometer to isolate live CD3+CD8+ cells negative for CD19 and CD56. Samples came from patients with melanoma in CheckMate 064, a randomized, open-label phase II trial of sequential checkpoint blockade. Peripheral blood mononuclear cells were collected by leukapheresis, purified with Ficoll-Paque, and frozen in human serum with roughly 9.9% DMSO. Purity of sorted blood CD3+CD8+ cells was verified at >98% immediately after sorting, followed by DNA extraction.

The research as a whole found: The model for predicting response that combines TCR metrics with mutation burden needs to be validated in larger, independent patient cohorts.

The source was CD8+ T cells sorted from blood (inferred from file names), collected from a patient given nivolumab and ipilimumab in sequence. The source of this sequence is a human donor with melanoma. Rearrangement joined TRBV13 to TRBJ2-7; TRBD2 might be the D gene, on 7 matching bases. The nucleotides are TGTGCCAGCAGCTGGAGGGGGGGAAATCGGGAGCAGTACTTC. This codes for CASSWRGGNREQYF.